The 24 T cell receptor beta chains presented below share a single source sample, sequenced in a study of response to subunit inactivated influenza vaccine. TCRdb re-called the RT-PCR reads through MiXCR, storing one row per CDR3 protein. The sample contains around 570,000 distinct CDR3 sequences, approximately 11% of which appear only once. These same data were also listed under a study on T cells expressing NK-cell markers. That work contributes: A 5'RACE template switching approach incorporating UMIs was used to make TCR beta cDNA.

Source: PBMCs from blood, taken on the day of vaccination. Receptors originate from a man in his fifties who received an inactivated influenza vaccine.

The chain couples TRBV20-1 to TRBJ1-5; no firm D call. Germline values: CDR1 DFQATT, CDR2 SNEGSKA (reference sequence). The CDR3 is made up of 15 amino acids. V was cut by 3 bases and J by 2 bases, with 14 bases left in between. CDR3 DNA sequence: TGCAGTGCTAGTAATTTGGGGTTGGGCAATCAGCCCCAGCATTTT. Its protein is CSASNLGLGNQPQHF.

This clonotype was seen repeatedly, ten times or more. The J gene is TRBJ2-5, the V gene TRBV6-1; a weak D match, TRBD2 (6 bases). The CDR3 has 21 amino acids. Trimming removed 0 bases at V and 0 bases at J, with 26 bases between. CDR1 MNHNS and CDR2 SASEGT come from the germline V gene. The DNA of the CDR3 is TGTGCCAGCAGTGAAGCGCCGCGGGGAAAGGCTGTGGCTCCGTACCAAGAGACCCAGTACTTC. Amino acids: CASSEAPRGKAVAPYQETQYF.

In its sample, this clonotype was seen a few times. The chain joins TRBV7-2 to TRBJ2-7; the match to TRBD1 covers 9 bases. The trim removed 1 base at V and 3 bases at J, leaving 7 bases unmatched. The CDR3 length is 16 residues. CDR1 is SGHTA, CDR2 FQGNSA, per germline. The CDR3 region is CASSLVGQDRGYEQYF. The DNA of the CDR3 is TGTGCCAGCAGCTTAGTGGGACAGGACAGGGGCTACGAGCAGTACTTC.

The chain combines TRBV2 with TRBJ2-7, with 10 bases identical to TRBD1. The CDR3 extends over 15 amino acids. With 3 bases clipped from V and 4 bases from J, the junction kept 6 bases outside the gene matches. Germline V gene lookup returns CDR1 SNHLY and CDR2 FYNNEI. CDR3 DNA sequence: TGTGCCAGCAGTGACCGACCGGGACAGGGGTACGAGCAGTACTTC. Its protein product is CASSDRPGQGYEQYF.

The chain couples TRBV29-1 to TRBJ2-2; perhaps TRBD2 as D (5 bases). The germline gives CDR1 SQVTM, CDR2 ANQGSEA. The CDR3 covers 12 residues. Trimming cost V 7 bases and J 6 bases, with 12 bases left between them. In DNA form, the CDR3 reads TGCAGCGGAAGTGAGGGTTCCGGGGAGCTGTTTTTT. Translated: CSGSEGSGELFF.

This clonotype was counted many times. J is TRBJ1-3 and V is TRBV5-1; D perhaps matches TRBD1 (6 bases). V was shortened by 0 bases and J by 0 bases, with 19 bases between the two germline ends. This CDR3 is 19 amino acids long. Germline lookup yields CDR1 SGHRS and CDR2 YFSETQ. CDR3 region: CASSLVVTTGSASGNTIYF. The CDR3 nucleotides read TGCGCCAGCAGCTTGGTGGTGACGACAGGATCCGCCTCTGGAAACACCATATATTTT.

This sequence joins TRBV6-5 and TRBJ2-1; weak D call: TRBD2 (6 bases). Germline loops: CDR1 MNHEY, CDR2 SVGAGI. The CDR3 sequence is 12 residues long. Trimming pared 5 bases from V and 13 bases from J, leaving 15 bases between. DNA for the CDR3: TGTGCCAGCAGTGGCTCCGGGAGTAGTCAGTTCTTC. Translated, it gives CASSGSGSSQFF.

The chain employs TRBV4-2 and TRBJ2-2, with D possibly being TRBD1 (6 bases). V shed 0 bases and J shed 3 bases, with 17 bases lying between them. Germline-derived CDR1 and CDR2 are LGHNA and YNFKEQ. This CDR3 comprises 18 residues. Here the CDR3 DNA reads TGTGCCAGCAGCCAAGAACAGGGCAATCGACCTTACACCGGGGAGCTGTTTTTT. Its translation is CASSQEQGNRPYTGELFF.

The V and J genes are TRBV5-1 and TRBJ2-5; a possible D gene is TRBD1 (5 bases). This CDR3 contains 14 residues. Trimming stripped 5 bases from V and 5 bases from J, with 16 bases between. The germline V gene encodes CDR1 SGHRS and CDR2 YFSETQ. The CDR3 reads CASSPGSGRETQYF. The CDR3 nucleotides read TGCGCCAGCAGTCCAGGGTCTGGTCGCGAGACCCAGTACTTC.

This clonotype was recorded a few times. This chain joins TRBV12-3 or TRBV12-4 and TRBJ2-7, with a weak D call TRBD2 (5 bases). V was pared by 8 bases and J by 0 bases, with 8 bases between. The CDR3 runs to 12 residues. DNA for the CDR3: TGTGCCAGCGGGAGCAGCTCCTACGAGCAGTACTTC. It specifies CASGSSSYEQYF.

This clonotype was observed a few times. The chain links TRBV7-3 to TRBJ2-3, with TRBD2 identical over 8 bases. Germline loops: CDR1 SGHTA, CDR2 FQGTGA. V was clipped by 1 base and J by 0 bases; unmatched bases: 3. The CDR3 sequence is 16 residues long. The CDR3 region is CASSLKSGGSTDTQYF. In DNA, the CDR3 is TGTGCCAGCAGCTTAAAGTCGGGAGGGAGCACAGATACGCAGTATTTT.

The chain has TRBV27 and TRBJ1-5; the match to TRBD1 covers 10 bases. This CDR3 spans 16 amino acids. The germline V gene has CDR1 MNHEY and CDR2 SMNVEV (reference sequence). V shed 5 bases and J 6 bases; nucleotides not matched to a gene: 10. The CDR3 loop is CASSVTGTGEGQPQHF. CDR3 sequence (DNA): TGTGCCAGCAGTGTAACCGGGACAGGGGAAGGTCAGCCCCAGCATTTT.

The chain recombines TRBV20-1 with TRBJ2-3; tentative D call: TRBD2 (6 bases). Between the trimmed V and J ends, which lost 3 bases and 0 bases, there was a span of 10 bases. This CDR3 is 14 amino acids long. The germline CDR1 and CDR2 sequences are DFQATT and SNEGSKA (reference sequence). DNA for the CDR3: TGCAGTGCTAGGGAGGGCCGAAGCACAGATACGCAGTATTTT. Translating gives CSAREGRSTDTQYF.

This clonotype has more than one count but fewer than ten. V usage is TRBV6-2 or TRBV6-3 and J usage is TRBJ2-7; D ambiguous. The CDR3 contains 12 residues. CDR1 MNHEY and CDR2 SVGEGT come from the germline V gene. Between the trimmed V and J ends, which lost 6 bases and 6 bases, there was a span of 12 bases. CDR3 bases: TGTGCCAGCAGCCGCGGAATGGGCGAGCAGTACTTC. The encoded protein is CASSRGMGEQYF.

The sample holds many counts of this clonotype. The gene calls are TRBV28 and TRBJ2-7; 11 bases match TRBD2. V shed 3 bases and J 2 bases; nucleotides not matched to a gene: 3. CDR1 and CDR2 (germline): MDHEN, SYDVKM. The CDR3 totals 15 residues. CDR3 coding DNA: TGTGCCAGCAGTTTGGAACTAGCGGGAGCCTACGAGCAGTACTTC. It specifies CASSLELAGAYEQYF.

There are many counts of this clonotype. This chain connects TRBV12-3 or TRBV12-4 to TRBJ2-1, with TRBD2 identical over 13 bases. The V gene end was trimmed by 6 bases and the J gene end by 3 bases; junction bases not matched to a gene: 5. The length of the CDR3 is 16 residues. CDR3 in DNA: TGTGCCAGCAGCTGGACTAGCGGGGGTCACTACAATGAGCAGTTCTTC. Protein sequence: CASSWTSGGHYNEQFF.

The chain combines TRBV6-1 with TRBJ1-1; 12 positions match TRBD1. The junction had 8 bases not matched to a gene; V was cut back by 5 bases and J by 4 bases. The CDR3 consists of 16 residues. Germline V lookup: CDR1 MNHNS, CDR2 SASEGT. In DNA form, the CDR3 reads TGTGCCAGCAGTCCACCGGGACAGGGGGCGGGCACTGAAGCTTTCTTT. Translated, it gives CASSPPGQGAGTEAFF.

The chain is built from TRBV12-3 or TRBV12-4 and TRBJ2-7; 8 bases line up with TRBD1. The CDR3 covers 15 residues. Trimming at V came to 3 bases and at J to 3 bases, leaving 7 bases not matched to a gene. CDR3 residues: CASSFSGTGGYEQYF. CDR3 DNA: TGTGCCAGCAGTTTTTCCGGGACAGGAGGCTACGAGCAGTACTTC.

The genes are TRBV9 and TRBJ2-2; D not resolved. Trimming pared 1 base from V and 4 bases from J, leaving 5 bases between. This CDR3 has 13 amino acids. Germline V gives CDR1 SGDLS, CDR2 YYNGEE. CDR3 DNA sequence: TGTGCCAGCAGCGTAATGGCCACCGGGGAGCTGTTTTTT. Translating gives CASSVMATGELFF.

The sample holds a few counts of this clonotype. V is TRBV29-1 and J is TRBJ2-2; D call uncertain. Germline V CDR1 and CDR2: SQVTM, ANQGSEA. Trimming left V 4 bases short and J 7 bases short, with 7 bases between. The CDR3 is 11 amino acids. DNA of the CDR3: TGCAGCGTTGTATCCGTCGGGGAGCTGTTTTTT. It specifies CSVVSVGELFF.

This chain joins TRBV7-2 and TRBJ2-2; TRBD2 aligns across 9 bases. Per germline, CDR1 SGHTA and CDR2 FQGNSA. The CDR3 covers 17 residues. The J segment lost 7 bases and the V segment lost 2 bases, leaving 11 bases of the junction unmatched. The CDR3 reads CASSLLSSGAHGGELFF. CDR3 in DNA: TGTGCCAGCAGCTTATTGTCTAGCGGGGCCCACGGCGGGGAGCTGTTTTTT.

This clonotype was seen ten or more times. The rearrangement uses TRBV6-2 or TRBV6-3 and TRBJ2-2; D is perhaps TRBD1 (6 bases). CDR1 MNHEY and CDR2 SVGEGT come from the germline V gene. CDR3 length: 14 residues. Trimming left V 6 bases short and J 5 bases short, with 13 bases between. CDR3 region: CASSLLTGTGELFF. The CDR3 DNA is TGTGCCAGCAGCCTTCTCACAGGGACCGGGGAGCTGTTTTTT.

The chain has TRBV5-1 and TRBJ2-7, with D perhaps matching TRBD2 (5 bases). V lost 0 bases and J 5 bases, leaving 9 bases between the germline ends. CDR3 length: 13 amino acids. Germline values: CDR1 SGHRS, CDR2 YFSETQ. CDR3 DNA: TGCGCCAGCAGCTTGGGAGGGAGCAACGAGCAGTACTTC. Its translation: CASSLGGSNEQYF. Drawing the rest from reference TRBV5-1 and TRBJ2-7, the complete variable domain is KAGVTQTPRYLIKTRGQQVTLSCSPISGHRSVSWYQQTPGQGLQFLFEYFSETQRNKGNFPGRFSGRQFSNSRSEMNVSTLELGDSALYLCASSLGGSNEQYFGPGTRLTVT.

The chain employs TRBV10-3 and TRBJ2-3; the match to TRBD2 covers 9 bases. V dropped 4 bases and J dropped 6; count of bases not matched to a gene: 8. The length of the CDR3 is 15 residues. Germline assignment: CDR1 ENHRY and CDR2 SYGVKD. The CDR3 coding sequence is TGTGCCATCAGTGCGGGGGGACTAGCCTTGGATACGCAGTATTTT. Its protein is CAISAGGLALDTQYF.